The 20 T cell receptor beta chains below all came from one sample that was sequenced in a study of patients and donors after allogeneic stem cell transplantation. TCRdb analysed the RT-PCR reads with MiXCR anew, one entry per CDR3 protein. Of roughly 940,000 distinct CDR3 sequences listed, more than 15% are singletons. The sequencing input was blood, either unsorted or a sorted T cell fraction (not recorded which). The receptors originated from a human donor who was either an allogeneic HSCT recipient or a stem cell or donor lymphocyte infusion donor (not recorded which). It is not recorded whose cells these are; they may come from a transplant donor.

The table lists this clonotype with a few counts. The V call is TRBV11-2, the J call TRBJ2-7; 11 bases align to TRBD2. The CDR3 has 14 residues. With 5 bases clipped from V and 6 bases from J, the junction kept 6 bases outside the gene matches. Germline assignment: CDR1 SGHAT and CDR2 FQNNGV. Here the CDR3 DNA reads TGTGCCAGCAGCGAGGGGCTAGCGGGAGGCGAGCAGTACTTC. It specifies CASSEGLAGGEQYF.

V and J are TRBV27 and TRBJ2-7, with 9 positions matching TRBD1. Unmatched junction bases numbered 7, after V lost 7 bases and J lost 3 bases. The CDR3 totals 14 residues. Germline-derived CDR1 and CDR2 are MNHEY and SMNVEV (reference sequence). CDR3 DNA: TGTGCCAGCAAAGAGACAGGGGGAGGCTACGAGCAGTACTTC. It yields the protein CASKETGGGYEQYF.

The chain employs TRBV20-1 and TRBJ2-1; 14 bases match TRBD2. The germline V gene has CDR1 DFQATT and CDR2 SNEGSKA (reference sequence). The CDR3 extends over 19 amino acids. V shed 0 bases, J shed 5 bases, and the junction held 12 bases outside the gene matches. The CDR3 region has the DNA TGCAGTGCTAGAGATCCAAGACTAGCGGGAGGGGGTTCCCACAATGAGCAGTTCTTC. Translated, it gives CSARDPRLAGGGSHNEQFF.

The chain joins TRBV9 to TRBJ2-2, with a weak D call TRBD1 (5 bases). The CDR3 has 15 residues. The germline V gene encodes CDR1 SGDLS and CDR2 YYNGEE. Trimming left V 0 bases short and J 5 bases short, with 11 bases between. CDR3 nucleotides: TGTGCCAGCAGCGTAGGGGCCAGGGAAACCGGGGAGCTGTTTTTT. Translating it yields CASSVGARETGELFF.

CDR3 bases: TGTGCCAGCAGTTCCCAGTGGGCCGGACCCAGGAACACTGAAGCTTTCTTT. Its protein is CASSSQWAGPRNTEAFF. J is TRBJ1-1 and V is TRBV6-2 or TRBV6-3; D is ambiguous. Germline lookup yields CDR1 MNHEY and CDR2 SVGEGT. The CDR3 contains 17 residues. Between the trimmed V and J ends, which lost 4 bases and 1 base, there was a span of 19 bases.

This clonotype was seen only a few times. CDR3 nucleotide sequence: TGCAGCGTACGAACAGGGACTAACACTGAAGCTTTCTTT. Translation gives CSVRTGTNTEAFF. V is TRBV29-1 and J is TRBJ1-1; a possible D gene is TRBD1 (6 bases). Germline V gene sequence: CDR1 SQVTM, CDR2 ANQGSEA. The V and J ends lost 6 bases and 2 bases respectively, with 13 bases between them. The CDR3 is 13 amino acids.

This clonotype appeared a few times. This chain joins TRBV7-2 and TRBJ2-3; tentatively, D is TRBD2 (5 bases). CDR1 and CDR2 (germline): SGHTA, FQGNSA. The CDR3 is 14 residues long. The V end was cut by 0 bases, the J end by 2 bases, with 6 bases between. CDR3 sequence reads: CASSLARATDTQYF. CDR3 nucleotides: TGTGCCAGCAGCTTAGCGAGGGCCACAGATACGCAGTATTTT.

CDR3 in amino acids: CASSLRASSQGNTEAFF. CDR3 DNA sequence: TGTGCCAGCAGCCTCAGGGCCAGTTCACAGGGGAACACTGAAGCTTTCTTT. The chain uses TRBV7-2 and TRBJ1-1; a possible D gene is TRBD1 (6 bases). The CDR3 consists of 17 residues. Germline CDR1 and CDR2: SGHTA and FQGNSA. V shed 5 bases and J shed 1 base, with 20 bases lying between them.

This clonotype was found a few times. The rearrangement uses TRBV7-9 and TRBJ1-6; possible D gene TRBD1, 6 bases. Trimming removed 11 bases from V and 6 bases from J, with 17 bases in between. The V gene's germline CDR1 is SEHNR and CDR2 FQNEAQ (reference sequence). This CDR3 spans 14 amino acids. In DNA, the CDR3 is TGTGCCGGACTACGGGACAACGGTAATTCACCCCTCCACTTT. This gives the protein CAGLRDNGNSPLHF.

The CDR3 loop reads CASSTSGRRTDTQYF. DNA for the CDR3: TGTGCCAGCAGCACTAGCGGGAGGAGGACAGATACGCAGTATTTT. The chain recombines TRBV5-6 with TRBJ2-3; the match to TRBD2 covers 12 bases. In germline, CDR1 is SGHDT, CDR2 YYEEEE. Losses at the gene ends were 4 bases for V and 3 bases for J; bases not matched to a gene: 3. This CDR3 has 15 residues.

The chain is built from TRBV20-1 and TRBJ2-5, with a weak D call TRBD2 (6 bases). The CDR3 consists of 15 residues. CDR1 DFQATT and CDR2 SNEGSKA come from the germline V gene (reference sequence). The germline V and J ends were trimmed by 0 bases and 5 bases, with 16 bases remaining between them. The CDR3 nucleotides read TGCAGTGCTAGAGATATTAGCAGCGCGGGGGAGACCCAGTACTTC. Translating gives CSARDISSAGETQYF.

This clonotype occurred many times. V and J are TRBV12-3 or TRBV12-4 and TRBJ2-3, with TRBD2 identical over 7 bases. The CDR3 length is 14 residues. V shed 4 bases, J shed 2 bases, and the junction held 3 bases outside the gene matches. CDR3: CASSSAGFTDTQYF. The CDR3 nucleotides are TGTGCCAGCAGTTCAGCGGGATTCACAGATACGCAGTATTTT.

This clonotype was detected ten times or more. The junction departs from germline at one end; a sequencing error may be responsible. The chain links TRBV5-1 to TRBJ2-7, with D possibly TRBD2 on 5 matching bases. CDR3 length equals 11 residues. The germline V gene has CDR1 SGHRS and CDR2 YFSETQ. The CDR3 nucleotides are TGTGCCAGCAGCGGCTCCTACGAGCAGTACTTC. Translated, it gives CASSGSYEQYF.

The gene calls are TRBV29-1 and TRBJ1-4; a weak D match, TRBD1 (6 bases). CDR3 length: 13 residues. The germline CDR1 and CDR2 sequences are SQVTM and ANQGSEA. Trimming pared 2 bases from V and 8 bases from J, leaving 12 bases between. The CDR3 protein is CSVETPTGEKLFF. The CDR3, as DNA: TGCAGCGTTGAAACCCCTACAGGGGAAAAACTGTTTTTT.

V gene TRBV9 combines with J gene TRBJ2-2, with TRBD2 identical over 9 bases. Germline trimming cut 0 bases from V and 2 bases from J; bases unmatched to any gene: 8. CDR1 is SGDLS and CDR2 is YYNGEE in the germline V gene. The CDR3 is made up of 18 amino acids. CDR3 in DNA: TGTGCCAGCAGCGTAGTTGGTAGCGGGAGTCTTAACACCGGGGAGCTGTTTTTT. Translated: CASSVVGSGSLNTGELFF.

This clonotype was picked up a small number of times. The CDR3 loop reads CSAASEETQYF. The CDR3, as DNA: TGCAGTGCTGCTAGCGAAGAGACCCAGTACTTC. The chain uses TRBV20-1 and TRBJ2-5; a weak D match, TRBD2 (6 bases). Germline assignment: CDR1 DFQATT and CDR2 SNEGSKA (reference sequence). The V end lost 5 bases, the J end lost 3 bases, and 7 bases lay between the germline ends. The CDR3 is 11 amino acids.

This clonotype was detected a few times. The V gene is TRBV2, the J gene TRBJ2-1; tentative D call: TRBD2 (6 bases). V gave up 1 base and J gave up 7 bases, with 23 bases separating them. The length of the CDR3 is 18 residues. Germline CDR1 and CDR2: SNHLY and FYNNEI. CDR3 in DNA: TGTGCCAGCAGTGAAGATATGTCTGGGAGGAGGAGGAGTAATGAGCAGTTCTTC. Its protein is CASSEDMSGRRRSNEQFF.

This clonotype was recorded a few times. The chain couples TRBV7-2 to TRBJ2-3; 10 bases match TRBD2. This CDR3 has 15 amino acids. CDR1 is SGHTA, CDR2 FQGNSA, per germline. Germline trimming cut 2 bases from V and 4 bases from J; bases unmatched to any gene: 3. DNA of the CDR3: TGTGCCAGCAGCTTACAAGCGGGAGGGTCAGATACGCAGTATTTT. Its translation is CASSLQAGGSDTQYF.

This clonotype has at least ten counts. This sequence joins TRBV12-3 or TRBV12-4 and TRBJ1-1; D is ambiguous. The germline V and J ends were trimmed by 6 bases and 5 bases, with 16 bases remaining between them. This CDR3 contains 14 residues. As DNA, the CDR3 is TGTGCCAGCAGCTGGGCCGTGCCAAGGACTGAAGCTTTCTTT. Amino acid sequence: CASSWAVPRTEAFF.

With regard to this clonotype: Compared with germline, one end of the junction differs, possibly owing to a read error. The rearrangement joins TRBV12-3 or TRBV12-4 to TRBJ2-7; D is uncertain. This CDR3 comprises 12 residues. The CDR3 here is CASKDYTYEQYF. CDR3 in DNA: TGTGCGAGCAAAGATTACACCTACGAGCAGTACTTC.